These T cell receptor beta chains were read from a single sample in a study of T cell repertoires in ileal Crohn's disease. The repertoire was sequenced with immunoSEQ multiplex PCR; TCRdb's copy has only in-frame clones and lacks some. The sample contains approximately 27,000 clones, roughly three quarters of which appear only once. Sequenced material: ileal tissue. These receptors were taken from an adult with Crohn's disease. Both conserved end residues are part of each CDR3.

V	CDR3
TRBV5-1	CASSIGQKETQYF
TRBV19	CASSIAAGRGETQYF
TRBV27	CASSLFGGAANYGYTF
TRBV6-5	CASSTVNRGGEFF
TRBV28	CASSTGGAEGNTIYF
TRBV10-3	CAISEGLAANEQFF
TRBV10-2	CASSPGPQSHEQFF
TRBV28	CASSLWTKETQYF
TRBV27	CASSTNRGQGRDTQYF
TRBV7-8	CASSLGRNTEAFF
TRBV9	CASSPAGVSSYGYTF
TRBV7-9	CASSLVGAGRYSPLHF
TRBV7-2	CASSLARAGGQETQYF
TRBV5-6	CASSLVPRGNTEAFF
TRBV27	CASSRGLAAKNIQYF
TRBV4-1	CASSSPELSFLSYGYTF
TRBV27	CASSLGLSTEAFF
TRBV25-1	CASSLGGMNGYTF
TRBV7-2	CASSSSGTGLAGELFF
TRBV6-1	CASTDPGQGNYGYTF
TRBV7-9	CASSLSGDTEAFF